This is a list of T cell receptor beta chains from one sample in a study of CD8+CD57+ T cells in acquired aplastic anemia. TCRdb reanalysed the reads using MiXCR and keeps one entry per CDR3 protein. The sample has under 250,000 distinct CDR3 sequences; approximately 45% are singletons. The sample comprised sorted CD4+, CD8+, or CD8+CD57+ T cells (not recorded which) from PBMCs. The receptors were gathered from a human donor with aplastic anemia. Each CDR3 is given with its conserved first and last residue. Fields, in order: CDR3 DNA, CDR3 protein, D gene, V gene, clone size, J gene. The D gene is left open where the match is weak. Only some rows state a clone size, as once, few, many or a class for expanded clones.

cdr3_nt: TGCGCCAGCAGTGAGTCCCTGGGAAACAATGAGCAGTTCTTC
cdr3_aa: CASSESLGNNEQFF
d_call: .
v_call: TRBV10-2
clone_size: .
j_call: TRBJ2-1

cdr3_nt: TGTGCCAGCAGCTTAGGGGGGAATGGCTATGGCTACACCTTC
cdr3_aa: CASSLGGNGYGYTF
d_call: .
v_call: TRBV7-8
clone_size: .
j_call: TRBJ1-2

cdr3_nt: TGTGCCAGCAGCCCGCGGGGGGGCTCTGACAATGAGCAGTTCTTC
cdr3_aa: CASSPRGGSDNEQFF
d_call: TRBD2
v_call: TRBV7-3
clone_size: .
j_call: TRBJ2-1

cdr3_nt: TGTGCCAGCAGTTCAGAAGTGTGGAGAAGCAATCAGCCCCAGCATTTT
cdr3_aa: CASSSEVWRSNQPQHF
d_call: .
v_call: TRBV6-4
clone_size: .
j_call: TRBJ1-5

cdr3_nt: TGTGCCACCAGCAGAGAGGGAGGGGGCGCTTTGGGCAATGAGCAGTTCTTC
cdr3_aa: CATSREGGGALGNEQFF
d_call: .
v_call: TRBV15
clone_size: many
j_call: TRBJ2-1

cdr3_nt: TGTGCCAGCAGTTTATACGGGACATCCTACGAGCAGTACTTC
cdr3_aa: CASSLYGTSYEQYF
d_call: .
v_call: TRBV12-3/TRBV12-4
clone_size: .
j_call: TRBJ2-7

cdr3_nt: TGTGCCAGCAGTTTAAGTCTCTCCATTACGGCCCAGTACTTC
cdr3_aa: CASSLSLSITAQYF
d_call: .
v_call: TRBV28
clone_size: few
j_call: TRBJ2-5

cdr3_nt: TGCAGTGCTATCCTAGGTCGGTACGAGCAGTACTTC
cdr3_aa: CSAILGRYEQYF
d_call: .
v_call: TRBV20-1
clone_size: .
j_call: TRBJ2-7

cdr3_nt: TGTGCCATCAGTGACTCTCAGGGGCTGGAGACCCAGTACTTC
cdr3_aa: CAISDSQGLETQYF
d_call: .
v_call: TRBV10-3
clone_size: .
j_call: TRBJ2-5

cdr3_nt: TGTGCCATCAGAGAAGCCGGGACAGCTGACGAGCAGTACTTC
cdr3_aa: CAIREAGTADEQYF
d_call: TRBD1
v_call: TRBV10-3
clone_size: many
j_call: TRBJ2-7

cdr3_nt: TGTGCCAGCAGTGGATATAAGGACAGCTCAGGAAACACCATATATTTT
cdr3_aa: CASSGYKDSSGNTIYF
d_call: .
v_call: TRBV6-1
clone_size: .
j_call: TRBJ1-3